This T cell receptor beta chain was identified during a study of T cells in Graves' hyperthyroidism and ophthalmopathy. Findings of the study overall: Separating ophthalmopathy from stable hyperthyroidism was achieved by a 13 V-J model. The majority of expanded thyroid clonotypes above 0.001 also appeared in blood.

Lactation, pregnancy, other autoimmune disease or uncontrolled infection excluded patients. The CDR3 regions of TCR beta were amplified from RNA transcripts. When the TCR CDR3 underwent first-round RT-PCR, the HTBI primer set was used. From the multiplex PCR reads, TCRdb called clonotypes with MiXCR, one entry per CDR3 protein. The data contain 530,000 or so distinct CDR3 sequences, roughly a quarter of them singletons. This clonotype has a count of ten or more. The antigen is unknown. Trimming removed 2 bases at V and 5 bases at J, with 15 bases between. The CDR3 length is 15 residues. Germline-derived CDR1 and CDR2 are MNHEY and SVGAGI.

The clonotype originates from a woman aged 30 to 39 with Graves' ophthalmopathy. Sequenced material: blood. The V and J genes are TRBV6-5 and TRBJ2-5; no firm D call. The CDR3 region has the DNA TGTGCCAGCAGTTACCGAGACCCGATTCGGGAGACCCAGTACTTC. Translating gives CASSYRDPIRETQYF.